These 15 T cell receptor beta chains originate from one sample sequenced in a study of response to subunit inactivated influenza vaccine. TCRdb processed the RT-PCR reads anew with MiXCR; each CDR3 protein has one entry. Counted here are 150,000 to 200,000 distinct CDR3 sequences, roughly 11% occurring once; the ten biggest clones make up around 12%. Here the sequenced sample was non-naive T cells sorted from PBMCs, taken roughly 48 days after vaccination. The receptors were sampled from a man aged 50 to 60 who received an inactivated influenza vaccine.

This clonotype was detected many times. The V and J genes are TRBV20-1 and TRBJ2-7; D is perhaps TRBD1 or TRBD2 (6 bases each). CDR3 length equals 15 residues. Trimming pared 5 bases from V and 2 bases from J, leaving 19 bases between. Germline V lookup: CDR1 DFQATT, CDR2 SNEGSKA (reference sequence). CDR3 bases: TGCAGTGCTGTAGCAACAGGAAGGGGGGCCTACGAGCAGTACTTC. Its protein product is CSAVATGRGAYEQYF.

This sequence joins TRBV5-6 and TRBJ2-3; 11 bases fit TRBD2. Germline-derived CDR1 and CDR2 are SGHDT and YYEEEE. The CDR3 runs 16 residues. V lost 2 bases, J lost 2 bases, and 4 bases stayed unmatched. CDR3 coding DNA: TGTGCCAGCAGCTTCCTAGCGGGGGGACTCACAGATACGCAGTATTTT. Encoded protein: CASSFLAGGLTDTQYF.

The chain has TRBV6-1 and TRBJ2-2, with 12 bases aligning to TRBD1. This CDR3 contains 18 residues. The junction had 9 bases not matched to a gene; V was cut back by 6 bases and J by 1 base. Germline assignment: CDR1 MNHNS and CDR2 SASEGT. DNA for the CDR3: TGTGCCAGCAGACCCGGGACAGGGGGCGCGGGGAACACCGGGGAGCTGTTTTTT. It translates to CASRPGTGGAGNTGELFF.

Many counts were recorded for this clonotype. DNA for the CDR3: TGCAGCGGTGACAGGAGAGGGGAGACCCAGTACTTC. This translates into CSGDRRGETQYF. The rearrangement links TRBV29-1 to TRBJ2-5; tentatively, D is TRBD1 (6 bases). The germline V and J ends were trimmed by 7 bases and 5 bases, with 14 bases remaining between them. This CDR3 has 12 amino acids. Germline CDR1 SQVTM, CDR2 ANQGSEA.

Here the CDR3 DNA reads TGTGCCAGCAGCGCGGGAAATACGCAGTATTTT. Translation: CASSAGNTQYF. This chain links TRBV7-9 with TRBJ2-3; a weak D match, TRBD2 (6 bases). CDR1 and CDR2 (germline): SEHNR, FQNEAQ (reference sequence). Trimming took off 5 bases at V and 7 bases at J, with 7 bases between the two ends. The CDR3 runs to 11 residues.

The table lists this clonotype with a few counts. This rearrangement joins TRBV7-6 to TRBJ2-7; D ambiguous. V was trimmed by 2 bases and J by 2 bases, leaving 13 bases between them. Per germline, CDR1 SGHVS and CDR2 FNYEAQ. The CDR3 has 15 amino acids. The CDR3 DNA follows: TGTGCCAGCAGCTTACTTCCTGACTCCGCCTACGAGCAGTACTTC. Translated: CASSLLPDSAYEQYF.

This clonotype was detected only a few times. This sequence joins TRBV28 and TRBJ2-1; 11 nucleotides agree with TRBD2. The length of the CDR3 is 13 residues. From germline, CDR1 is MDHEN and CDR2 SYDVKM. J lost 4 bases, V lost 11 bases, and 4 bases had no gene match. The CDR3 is CAGTSGSYNEQFF. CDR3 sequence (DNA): TGTGCCGGTACTAGCGGGAGTTACAATGAGCAGTTCTTC. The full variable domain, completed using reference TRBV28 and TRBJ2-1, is DVKVTQSSRYLVKRTGEKVFLECVQDMDHENMFWYRQDPGLGLRLIYFSYDVKMKEKGDIPEGYSVSREKKERFSLILESASTNQTSMYLCAGTSGSYNEQFFGPGTRLTVL.

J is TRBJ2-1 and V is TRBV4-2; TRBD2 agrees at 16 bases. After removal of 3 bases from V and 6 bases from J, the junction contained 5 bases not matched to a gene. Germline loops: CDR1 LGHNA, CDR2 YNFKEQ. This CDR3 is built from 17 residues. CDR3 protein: CASSQGTSGGVPNEQFF. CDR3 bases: TGTGCCAGCAGCCAGGGGACTAGCGGGGGGGTCCCCAATGAGCAGTTCTTC.

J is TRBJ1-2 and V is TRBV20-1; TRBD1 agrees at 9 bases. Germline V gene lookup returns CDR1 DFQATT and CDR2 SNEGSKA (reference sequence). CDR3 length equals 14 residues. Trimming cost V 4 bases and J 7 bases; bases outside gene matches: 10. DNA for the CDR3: TGCAGTGCTAAGGAGCAACAGGGGGCGGGTGGCTACACCTTC. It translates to CSAKEQQGAGGYTF.

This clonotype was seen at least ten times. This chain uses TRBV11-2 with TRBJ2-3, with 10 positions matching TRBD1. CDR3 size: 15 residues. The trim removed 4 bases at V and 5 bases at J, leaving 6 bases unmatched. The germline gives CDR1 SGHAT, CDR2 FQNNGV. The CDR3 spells CASSSRGQGIDTQYF. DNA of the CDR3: TGTGCCAGCAGCTCCCGGGGACAGGGGATAGATACGCAGTATTTT. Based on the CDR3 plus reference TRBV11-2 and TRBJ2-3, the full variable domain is EAGVAQSPRYKIIEKRQSVAFWCNPISGHATLYWYQQILGQGPKLLIQFQNNGVVDDSQLPKDRFSAERLKGVDSTLKIQPAKLEDSAVYLCASSSRGQGIDTQYFGPGTRLTVL.

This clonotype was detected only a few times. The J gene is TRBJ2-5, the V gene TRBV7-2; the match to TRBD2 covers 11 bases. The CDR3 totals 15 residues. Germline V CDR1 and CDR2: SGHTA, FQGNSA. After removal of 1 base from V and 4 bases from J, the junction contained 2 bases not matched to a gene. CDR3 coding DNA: TGTGCCAGCAGCTTAGTAGCGGGGGGGTCAGAGACCCAGTACTTC. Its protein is CASSLVAGGSETQYF.

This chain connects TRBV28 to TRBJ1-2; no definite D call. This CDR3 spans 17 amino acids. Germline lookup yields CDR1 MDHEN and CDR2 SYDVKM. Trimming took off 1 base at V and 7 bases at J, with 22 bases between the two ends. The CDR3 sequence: CASSLLWLDLAEGGYTF. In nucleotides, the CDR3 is TGTGCCAGCAGTTTATTGTGGTTGGACCTTGCAGAGGGTGGCTACACCTTC.

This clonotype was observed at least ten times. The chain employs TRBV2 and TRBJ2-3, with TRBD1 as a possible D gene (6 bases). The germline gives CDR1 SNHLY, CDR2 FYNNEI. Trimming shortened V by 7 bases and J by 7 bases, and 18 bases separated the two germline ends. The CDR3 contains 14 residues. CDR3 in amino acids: CASTRMDSLNTQYF. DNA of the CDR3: TGTGCCAGCACCCGAATGGACAGCCTAAATACGCAGTATTTT.

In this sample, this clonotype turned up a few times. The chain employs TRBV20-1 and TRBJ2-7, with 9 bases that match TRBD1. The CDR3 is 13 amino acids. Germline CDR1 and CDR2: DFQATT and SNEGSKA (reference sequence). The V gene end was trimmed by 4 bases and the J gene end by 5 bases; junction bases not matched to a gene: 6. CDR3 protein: CSAKGQGGDEQYF. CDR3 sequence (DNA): TGCAGTGCTAAGGGACAGGGAGGTGACGAGCAGTACTTC.

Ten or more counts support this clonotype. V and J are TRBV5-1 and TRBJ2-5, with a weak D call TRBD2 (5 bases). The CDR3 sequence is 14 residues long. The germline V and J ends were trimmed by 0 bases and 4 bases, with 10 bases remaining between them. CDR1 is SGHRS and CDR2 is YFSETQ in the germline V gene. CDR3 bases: TGCGCCAGCAGCTTGGACGGGAAAGGAGAGACCCAGTACTTC. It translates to CASSLDGKGETQYF.